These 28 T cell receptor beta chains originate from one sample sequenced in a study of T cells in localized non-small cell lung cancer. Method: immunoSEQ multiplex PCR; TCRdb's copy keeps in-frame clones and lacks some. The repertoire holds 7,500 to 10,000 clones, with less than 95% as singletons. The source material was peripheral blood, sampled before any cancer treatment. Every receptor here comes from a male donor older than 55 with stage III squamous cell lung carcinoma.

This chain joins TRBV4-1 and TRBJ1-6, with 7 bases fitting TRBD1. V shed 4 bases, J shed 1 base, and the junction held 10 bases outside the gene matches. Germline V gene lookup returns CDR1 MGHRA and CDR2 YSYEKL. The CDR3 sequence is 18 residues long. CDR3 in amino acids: CASSPTQPGGSYNSPLHF. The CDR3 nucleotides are TGCGCCAGCAGCCCAACACAGCCAGGGGGTTCCTATAATTCACCCCTCCACTTT.

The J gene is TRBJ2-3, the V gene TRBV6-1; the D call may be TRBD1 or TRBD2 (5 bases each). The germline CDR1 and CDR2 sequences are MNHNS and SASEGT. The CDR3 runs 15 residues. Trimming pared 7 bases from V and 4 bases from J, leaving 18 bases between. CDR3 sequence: CASIKRGVSPDTQYF. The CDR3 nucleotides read TGTGCCAGCATTAAACGAGGGGTTTCACCAGATACGCAGTATTTT.

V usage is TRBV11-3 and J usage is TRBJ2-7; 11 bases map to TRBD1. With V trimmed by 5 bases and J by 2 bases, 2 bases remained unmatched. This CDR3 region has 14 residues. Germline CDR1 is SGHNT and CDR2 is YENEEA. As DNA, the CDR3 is TGTGCCAGCAGCATGGGACAGGGGGCCTACGAGCAGTACTTC. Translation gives CASSMGQGAYEQYF.

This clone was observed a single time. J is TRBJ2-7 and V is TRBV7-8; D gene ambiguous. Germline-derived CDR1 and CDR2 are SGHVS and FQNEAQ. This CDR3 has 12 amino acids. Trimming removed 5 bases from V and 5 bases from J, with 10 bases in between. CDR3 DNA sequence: TGTGCCAGCAGCCTTAACATCAACGAGCAGTACTTC. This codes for CASSLNINEQYF.

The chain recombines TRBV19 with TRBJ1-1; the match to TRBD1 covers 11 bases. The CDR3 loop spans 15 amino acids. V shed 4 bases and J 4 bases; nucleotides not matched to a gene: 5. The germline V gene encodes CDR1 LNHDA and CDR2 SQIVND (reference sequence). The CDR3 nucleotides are TGTGCCAGTAGTAGGGCGGGACAGGGGGGCACTGAAGCTTTCTTT. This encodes CASSRAGQGGTEAFF.

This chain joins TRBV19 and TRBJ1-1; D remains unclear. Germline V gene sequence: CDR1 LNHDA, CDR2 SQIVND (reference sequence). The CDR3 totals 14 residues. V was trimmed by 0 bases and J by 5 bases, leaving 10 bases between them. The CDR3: CASSIDGLLTEAFF. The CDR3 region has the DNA TGTGCCAGTAGTATAGATGGGTTGCTGACTGAAGCTTTCTTT.

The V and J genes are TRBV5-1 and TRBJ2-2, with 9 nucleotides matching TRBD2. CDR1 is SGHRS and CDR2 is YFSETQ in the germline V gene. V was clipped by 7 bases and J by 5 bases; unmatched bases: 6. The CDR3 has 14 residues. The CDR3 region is CASQSGGRTGELFF. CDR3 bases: TGCGCCAGCCAGAGCGGGGGGCGGACCGGGGAGCTGTTTTTT.

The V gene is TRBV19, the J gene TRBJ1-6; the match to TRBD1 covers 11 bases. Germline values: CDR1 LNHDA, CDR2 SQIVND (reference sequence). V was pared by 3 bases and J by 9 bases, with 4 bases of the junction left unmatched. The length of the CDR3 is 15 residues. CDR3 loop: CASSIAGTGGSPLHF. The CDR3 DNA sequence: TGTGCCAGTAGTATTGCCGGGACAGGGGGTTCACCCCTCCACTTT.

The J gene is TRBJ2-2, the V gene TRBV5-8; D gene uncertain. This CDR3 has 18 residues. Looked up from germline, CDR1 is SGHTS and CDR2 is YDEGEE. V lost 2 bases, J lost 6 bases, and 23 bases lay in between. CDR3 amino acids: CASSLNSARAFGPGELFF. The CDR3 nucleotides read TGTGCCAGCAGCTTAAATTCAGCCCGGGCCTTTGGGCCCGGGGAGCTGTTTTTT.

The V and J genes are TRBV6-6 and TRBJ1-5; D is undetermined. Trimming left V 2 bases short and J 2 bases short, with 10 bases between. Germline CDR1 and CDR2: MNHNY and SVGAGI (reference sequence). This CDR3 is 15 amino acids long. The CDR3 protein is CASSYGGVGNQPQHF. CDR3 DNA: TGTGCCAGCAGTTACGGTGGGGTTGGCAATCAGCCCCAGCATTTT.

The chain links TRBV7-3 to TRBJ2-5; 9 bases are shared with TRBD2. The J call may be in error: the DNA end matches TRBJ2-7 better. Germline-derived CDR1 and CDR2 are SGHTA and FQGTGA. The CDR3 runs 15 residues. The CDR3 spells CASSERASGTYEQYF. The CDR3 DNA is TGTGCCAGCAGCGAAAGGGCTAGCGGGACCTACGAGCAGTACTTC.

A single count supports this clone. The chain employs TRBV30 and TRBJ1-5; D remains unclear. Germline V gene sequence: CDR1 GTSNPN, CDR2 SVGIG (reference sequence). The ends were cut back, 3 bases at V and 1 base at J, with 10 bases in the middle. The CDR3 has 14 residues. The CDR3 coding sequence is TGTGCCTGGAGGGATACGAACAGCAATCAGCCCCAGCATTTT. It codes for CAWRDTNSNQPQHF.

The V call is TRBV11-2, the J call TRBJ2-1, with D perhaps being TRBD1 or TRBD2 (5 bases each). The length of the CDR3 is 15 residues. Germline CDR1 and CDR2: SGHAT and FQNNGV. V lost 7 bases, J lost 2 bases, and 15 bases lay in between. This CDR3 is CASTQGEGAYNEQFF. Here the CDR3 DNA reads TGTGCCAGCACCCAGGGAGAGGGAGCCTACAATGAGCAGTTCTTC.

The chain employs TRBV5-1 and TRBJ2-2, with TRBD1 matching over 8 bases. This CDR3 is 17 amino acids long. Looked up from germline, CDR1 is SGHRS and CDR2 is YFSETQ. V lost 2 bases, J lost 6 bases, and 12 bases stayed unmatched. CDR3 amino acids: CASSLLVDRGPPGELFF. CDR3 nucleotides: TGCGCCAGCAGCTTATTGGTAGACAGGGGTCCCCCCGGGGAGCTGTTTTTT.

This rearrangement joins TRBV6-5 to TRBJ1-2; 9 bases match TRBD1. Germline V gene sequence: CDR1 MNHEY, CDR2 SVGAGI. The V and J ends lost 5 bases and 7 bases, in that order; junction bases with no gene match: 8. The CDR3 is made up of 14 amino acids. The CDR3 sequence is CASSKDRGNAGYTF. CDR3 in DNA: TGTGCCAGCAGTAAAGACAGGGGGAACGCTGGCTACACCTTC.

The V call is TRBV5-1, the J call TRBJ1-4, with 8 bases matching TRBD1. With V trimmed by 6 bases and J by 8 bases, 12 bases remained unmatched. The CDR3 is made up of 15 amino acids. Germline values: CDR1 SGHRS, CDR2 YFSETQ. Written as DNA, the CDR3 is TGCGCCAGCACCACTCTGGGACAGGCGGGAGAAAAACTGTTTTTT. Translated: CASTTLGQAGEKLFF. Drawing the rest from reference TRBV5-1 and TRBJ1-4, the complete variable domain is KAGVTQTPRYLIKTRGQQVTLSCSPISGHRSVSWYQQTPGQGLQFLFEYFSETQRNKGNFPGRFSGRQFSNSRSEMNVSTLELGDSALYLCASTTLGQAGEKLFFGSGTQLSVL.

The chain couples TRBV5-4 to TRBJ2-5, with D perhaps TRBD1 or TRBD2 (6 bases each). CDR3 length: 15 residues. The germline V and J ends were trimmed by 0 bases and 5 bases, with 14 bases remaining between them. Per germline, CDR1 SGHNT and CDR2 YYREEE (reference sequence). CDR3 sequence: CASSLGGAAKETQYF. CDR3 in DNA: TGTGCCAGCAGCTTGGGGGGGGCAGCGAAGGAGACCCAGTACTTC.

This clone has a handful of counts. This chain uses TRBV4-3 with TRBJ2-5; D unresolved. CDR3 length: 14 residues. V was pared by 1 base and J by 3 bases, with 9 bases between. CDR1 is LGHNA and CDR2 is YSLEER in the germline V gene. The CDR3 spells CASSQGLGKETQYF. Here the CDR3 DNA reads TGCGCCAGCAGCCAAGGTTTGGGTAAAGAGACCCAGTACTTC.

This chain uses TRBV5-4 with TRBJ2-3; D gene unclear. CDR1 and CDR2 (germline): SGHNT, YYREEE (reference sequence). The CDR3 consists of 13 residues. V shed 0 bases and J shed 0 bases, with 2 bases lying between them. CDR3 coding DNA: TGTGCCAGCAGCTTGGCTAGCACAGATACGCAGTATTTT. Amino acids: CASSLASTDTQYF. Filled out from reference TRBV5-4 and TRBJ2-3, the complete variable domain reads ETGVTQSPTHLIKTRGQQVTLRCSSQSGHNTVSWYQQALGQGPQFIFQYYREEENGRGNFPPRFSGLQFPNYSSELNVNALELDDSALYLCASSLASTDTQYFGPGTRLTVL.

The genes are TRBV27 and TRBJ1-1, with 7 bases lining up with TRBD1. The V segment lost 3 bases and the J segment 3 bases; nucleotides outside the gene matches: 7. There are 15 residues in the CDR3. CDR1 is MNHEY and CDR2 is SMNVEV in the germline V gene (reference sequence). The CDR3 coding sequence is TGTGCCAGCAGTTTCACAGGGGCTACCGACACTGAAGCTTTCTTT. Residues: CASSFTGATDTEAFF.

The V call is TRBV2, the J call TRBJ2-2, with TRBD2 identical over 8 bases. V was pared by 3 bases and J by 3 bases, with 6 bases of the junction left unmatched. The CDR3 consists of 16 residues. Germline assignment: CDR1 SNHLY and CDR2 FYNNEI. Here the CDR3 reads CASSDQRGQYTGELFF. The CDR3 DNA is TGTGCCAGCAGTGACCAGCGGGGGCAGTACACCGGGGAGCTGTTTTTT.

The CDR3 DNA is TGCACCAGCAGCCAAGGGGGCGGAATTAGCACAGATACGCAGTATTTT. Translation gives CTSSQGGGISTDTQYF. The J gene is TRBJ2-3, the V gene TRBV1; TRBD1 reflects the table's D call only, with no check against the DNA. TRBV1 is a pseudogene segment. The CDR3 covers 16 residues.

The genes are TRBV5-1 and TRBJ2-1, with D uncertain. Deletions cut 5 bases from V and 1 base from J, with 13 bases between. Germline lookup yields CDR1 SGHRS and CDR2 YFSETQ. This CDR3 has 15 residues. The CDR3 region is CASRSAPESYNEQFF. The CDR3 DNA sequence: TGCGCCAGCAGATCCGCACCTGAATCCTACAATGAGCAGTTCTTC.

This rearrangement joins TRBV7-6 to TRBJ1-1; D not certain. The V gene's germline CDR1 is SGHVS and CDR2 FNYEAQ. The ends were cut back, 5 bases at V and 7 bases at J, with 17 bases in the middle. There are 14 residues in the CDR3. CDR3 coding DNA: TGTGCCAGCAGCCCCGGACGAGTAATGGATGAAGCTTTCTTT. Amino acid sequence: CASSPGRVMDEAFF.

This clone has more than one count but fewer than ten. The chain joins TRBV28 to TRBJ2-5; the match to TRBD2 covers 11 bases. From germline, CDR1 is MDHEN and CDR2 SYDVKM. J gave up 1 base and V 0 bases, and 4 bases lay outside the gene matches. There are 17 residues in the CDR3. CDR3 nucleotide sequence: TGTGCCAGCAGTTTATGGACTAGCGGGGCCTCCCAAGAGACCCAGTACTTC. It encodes CASSLWTSGASQETQYF.

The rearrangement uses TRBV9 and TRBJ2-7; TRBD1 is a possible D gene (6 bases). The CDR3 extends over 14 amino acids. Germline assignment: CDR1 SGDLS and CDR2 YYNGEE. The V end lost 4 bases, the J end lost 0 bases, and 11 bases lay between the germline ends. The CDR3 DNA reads TGTGCCAGCAGCACAACAGGGACCTCCTACGAGCAGTACTTC. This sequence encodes CASSTTGTSYEQYF.

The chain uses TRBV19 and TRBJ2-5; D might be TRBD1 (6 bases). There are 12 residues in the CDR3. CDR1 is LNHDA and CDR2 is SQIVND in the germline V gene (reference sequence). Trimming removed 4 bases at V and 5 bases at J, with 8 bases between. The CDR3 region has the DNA TGTGCCAGTAGTAAAAGGGGGGAGACCCAGTACTTC. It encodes CASSKRGETQYF.

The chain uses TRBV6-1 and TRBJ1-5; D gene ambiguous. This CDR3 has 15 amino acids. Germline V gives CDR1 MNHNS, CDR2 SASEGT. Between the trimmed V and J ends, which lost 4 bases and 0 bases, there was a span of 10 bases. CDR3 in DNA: TGTGCCAGCAGTGGAATAGACTATAGCAATCAGCCCCAGCATTTT. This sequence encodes CASSGIDYSNQPQHF.